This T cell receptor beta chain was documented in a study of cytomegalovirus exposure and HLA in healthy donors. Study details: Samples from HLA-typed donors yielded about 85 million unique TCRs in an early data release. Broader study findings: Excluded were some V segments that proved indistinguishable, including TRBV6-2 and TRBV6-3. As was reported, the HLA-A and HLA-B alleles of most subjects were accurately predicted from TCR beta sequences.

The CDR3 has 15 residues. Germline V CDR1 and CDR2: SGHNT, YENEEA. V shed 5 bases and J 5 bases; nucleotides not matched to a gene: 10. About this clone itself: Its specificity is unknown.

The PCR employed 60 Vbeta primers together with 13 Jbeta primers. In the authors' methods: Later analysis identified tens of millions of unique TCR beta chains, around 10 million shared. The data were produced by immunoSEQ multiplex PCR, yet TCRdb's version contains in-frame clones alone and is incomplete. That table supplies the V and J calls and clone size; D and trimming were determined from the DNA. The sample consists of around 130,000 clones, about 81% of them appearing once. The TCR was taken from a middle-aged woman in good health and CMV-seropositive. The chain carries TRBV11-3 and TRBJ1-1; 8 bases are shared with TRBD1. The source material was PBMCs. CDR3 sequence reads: CASSPGQGRSTEAFF. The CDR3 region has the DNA TGTGCCAGCAGCCCTGGACAGGGAAGAAGTACTGAAGCTTTCTTT.